Shown below are 4 T cell receptor beta chains from a single sample sequenced in a study of OX40 agonist ivuxolimab in advanced cancers. Measured with immunoSEQ multiplex PCR; TCRdb has only the in-frame clones, and not every one. The sample shows 75,000 to 90,000 clones, over 85% of them seen only once. The sample in question was CD4+ or CD8+ T cells sorted from blood, obtained in a trial of the OX40 agonist ivuxolimab. The receptors shown here come from an adult with an advanced solid tumor such as melanoma, head and neck, liver or kidney cancer.

The chain couples TRBV5-4 to TRBJ1-4; D is uncertain. CDR1 is SGHNT, CDR2 YYREEE, per germline (reference sequence). This CDR3 is built from 13 residues. V dropped 0 bases and J dropped 10 bases, with 10 bases sitting between them. The CDR3 is CASSLDPAAKLFF. Here the CDR3 DNA reads TGTGCCAGCAGCTTGGATCCAGCCGCAAAACTGTTTTTT.

The V gene is TRBV18, the J gene TRBJ1-4; 7 bases are shared with TRBD1. Germline CDR1 KGHSH, CDR2 LQKENI. After removal of 5 bases from V and 3 bases from J, the junction contained 6 bases not matched to a gene. This CDR3 spans 15 amino acids. CDR3 sequence: CASSSQGIANEKLFF. The DNA of the CDR3 is TGTGCCAGCTCATCACAGGGGATCGCTAATGAAAAACTGTTTTTT.

V is TRBV27 and J is TRBJ2-4; D unresolved. Germline values: CDR1 MNHEY, CDR2 SMNVEV (reference sequence). Trimming removed 3 bases at V and 7 bases at J, with 19 bases between. CDR3 size: 16 residues. DNA for the CDR3: TGTGCCAGCAGTTTTCTCTCGCCTCGTAGTGGGAACATTCAGTACTTC. Residues: CASSFLSPRSGNIQYF.

In its sample, this clone was seen once. This rearrangement joins TRBV6-6 to TRBJ2-5, with D possibly TRBD2 on 5 matching bases. CDR3 length: 14 amino acids. Germline V CDR1 and CDR2: MNHNY, SVGAGI (reference sequence). Trimming took 3 bases from V and 5 from J, leaving 13 bases between them. DNA of the CDR3: TGTGCCAGCAGTTATGATTCTAGCCGGGAGACCCAGTACTTC. Amino acids: CASSYDSSRETQYF.